This T cell receptor beta chain originates from a study of vaccination and CD4 T cells after COVID-19. Looking at the study overall: Sampling that followed vaccination took place a median about 75 days after dose two, within a range of 14 to 241. The authors used overlapping spike peptides from SARS-CoV-2, HCoV-NL63, HCoV-OC43 and HCoV-229E to stimulate cells.

With regard to this clonotype: Its antigen is not identified.

Documented treatment: roughly ten-day PBMC culture with coronavirus spike peptide pools or control peptides (ViraFEST assay). Peptide pool stimulation in ViraFEST expanded antigen-specific T cells, whose TCRs were then sequenced. Germline-derived CDR1 and CDR2 are MNHEY and SMNVEV (reference sequence). This CDR3 has 13 residues. V lost 2 bases, J lost 1 base, and 4 bases lay in between. Sequenced with the Oncomine TCR Beta short-read assay was DNA taken from cultured CD4+ T cells. A single record per CDR3 protein comes from TCRdb applying MiXCR to the PCR reads. The sample carries 15,000 or so distinct CDR3 sequences, roughly two fifths recorded once.

Here the sequenced sample was CD4+ T cells from blood, cultured in vitro, taken before SARS-CoV-2 vaccination. The rearrangement links TRBV27 to TRBJ2-3; D is ambiguous. This TCR derives from a human donor who had recovered from COVID-19. The CDR3 DNA reads TGTGCCAGCAGTTTACACCGCACAGATACGCAGTATTTT. This encodes CASSLHRTDTQYF.